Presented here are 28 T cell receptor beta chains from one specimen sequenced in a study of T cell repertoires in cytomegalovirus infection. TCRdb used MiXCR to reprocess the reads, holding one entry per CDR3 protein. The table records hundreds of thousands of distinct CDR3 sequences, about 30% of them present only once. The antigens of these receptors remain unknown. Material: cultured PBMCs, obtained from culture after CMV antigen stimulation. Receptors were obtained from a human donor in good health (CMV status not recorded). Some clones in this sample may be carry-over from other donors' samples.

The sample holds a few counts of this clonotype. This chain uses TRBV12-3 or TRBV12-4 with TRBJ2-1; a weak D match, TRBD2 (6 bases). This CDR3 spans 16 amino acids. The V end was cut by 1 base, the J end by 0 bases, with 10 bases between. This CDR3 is CASSLGDSSSYNEQFF. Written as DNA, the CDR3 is TGTGCCAGCAGTTTAGGGGACTCGAGCTCCTACAATGAGCAGTTCTTC.

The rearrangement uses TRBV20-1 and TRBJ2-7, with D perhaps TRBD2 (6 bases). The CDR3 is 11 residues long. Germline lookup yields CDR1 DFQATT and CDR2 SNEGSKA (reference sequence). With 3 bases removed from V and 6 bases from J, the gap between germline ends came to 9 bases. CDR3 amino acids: CSARSSAEQYF. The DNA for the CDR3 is TGCAGTGCTAGGTCTAGCGCCGAGCAGTACTTC.

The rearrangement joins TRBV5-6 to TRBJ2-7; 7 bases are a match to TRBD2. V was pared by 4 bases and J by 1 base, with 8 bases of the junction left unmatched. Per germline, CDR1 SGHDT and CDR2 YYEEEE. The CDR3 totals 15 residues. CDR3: CASSPLAHPSYEQYF. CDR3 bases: TGTGCCAGCAGCCCACTAGCGCACCCATCCTACGAGCAGTACTTC.

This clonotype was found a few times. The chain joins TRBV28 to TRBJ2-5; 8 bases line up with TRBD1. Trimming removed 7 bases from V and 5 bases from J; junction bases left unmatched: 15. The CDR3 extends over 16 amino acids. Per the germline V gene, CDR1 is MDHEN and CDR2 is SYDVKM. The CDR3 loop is CASTPRGRGRWETQYF. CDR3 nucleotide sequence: TGTGCCAGCACCCCTAGGGGCAGGGGGCGTTGGGAGACCCAGTACTTC.

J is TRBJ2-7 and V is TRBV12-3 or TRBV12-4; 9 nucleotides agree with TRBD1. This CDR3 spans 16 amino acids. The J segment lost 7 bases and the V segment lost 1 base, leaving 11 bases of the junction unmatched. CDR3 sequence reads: CASSLGWTGDMKEQYF. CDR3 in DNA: TGTGCCAGCAGTTTAGGTTGGACAGGGGATATGAAAGAGCAGTACTTC.

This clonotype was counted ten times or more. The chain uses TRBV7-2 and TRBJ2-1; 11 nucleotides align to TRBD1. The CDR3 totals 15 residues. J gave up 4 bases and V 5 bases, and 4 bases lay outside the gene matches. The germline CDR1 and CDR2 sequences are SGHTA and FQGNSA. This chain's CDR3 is CASSADRGLYNEQFF. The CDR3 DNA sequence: TGTGCCAGCAGCGCGGACAGGGGGCTGTACAATGAGCAGTTCTTC.

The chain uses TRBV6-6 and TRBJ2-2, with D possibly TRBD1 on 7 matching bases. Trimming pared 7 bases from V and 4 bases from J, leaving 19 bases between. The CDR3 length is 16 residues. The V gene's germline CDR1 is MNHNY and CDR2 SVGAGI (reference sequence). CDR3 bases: TGTGCCAGCATTGAGGGACAGAGGGGGGCCACCGGGGAGCTGTTTTTT. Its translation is CASIEGQRGATGELFF.

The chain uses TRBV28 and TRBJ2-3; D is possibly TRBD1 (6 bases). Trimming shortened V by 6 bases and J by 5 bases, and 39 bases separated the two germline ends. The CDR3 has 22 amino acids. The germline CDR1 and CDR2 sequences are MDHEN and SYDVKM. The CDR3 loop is CASRRQVIDTQFPGAYIDTQYF. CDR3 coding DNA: TGTGCCAGCAGAAGACAGGTTATAGATACGCAGTTCCCTGGGGCCTATATAGATACGCAGTATTTT. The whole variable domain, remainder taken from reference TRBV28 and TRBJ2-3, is DVKVTQSSRYLVKRTGEKVFLECVQDMDHENMFWYRQDPGLGLRLIYFSYDVKMKEKGDIPEGYSVSREKKERFSLILESASTNQTSMYLCASRRQVIDTQFPGAYIDTQYFGPGTRLTVL.

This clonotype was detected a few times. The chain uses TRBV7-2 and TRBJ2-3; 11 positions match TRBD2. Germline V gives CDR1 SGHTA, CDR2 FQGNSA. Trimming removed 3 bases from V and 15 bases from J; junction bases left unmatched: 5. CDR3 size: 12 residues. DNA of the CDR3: TGTGCCAGCAGCTTGTTAGCGGGGGGGTCATATTTT. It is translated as CASSLLAGGSYF.

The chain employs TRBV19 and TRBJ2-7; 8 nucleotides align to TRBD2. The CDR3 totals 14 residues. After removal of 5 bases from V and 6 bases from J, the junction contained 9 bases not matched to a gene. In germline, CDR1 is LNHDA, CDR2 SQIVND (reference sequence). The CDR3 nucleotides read TGTGCCAGTAGTCATGGACTAGCCCTTGGCGAGCAGTACTTC. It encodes CASSHGLALGEQYF.

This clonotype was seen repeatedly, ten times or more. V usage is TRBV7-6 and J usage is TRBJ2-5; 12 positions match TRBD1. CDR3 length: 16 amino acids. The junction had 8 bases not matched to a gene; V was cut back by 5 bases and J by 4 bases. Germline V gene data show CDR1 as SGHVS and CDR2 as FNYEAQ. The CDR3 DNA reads TGTGCCAGCAGCCCCGCTTGGGACAGGGGGCGAGAGACCCAGTACTTC. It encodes CASSPAWDRGRETQYF.

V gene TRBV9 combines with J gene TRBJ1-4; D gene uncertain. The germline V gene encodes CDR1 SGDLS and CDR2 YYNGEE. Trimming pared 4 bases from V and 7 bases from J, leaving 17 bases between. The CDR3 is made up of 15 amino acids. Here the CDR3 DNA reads TGTGCCAGCAGCCCCCGGGCAGGTTCGGTTGAAAAACTGTTTTTT. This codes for CASSPRAGSVEKLFF.

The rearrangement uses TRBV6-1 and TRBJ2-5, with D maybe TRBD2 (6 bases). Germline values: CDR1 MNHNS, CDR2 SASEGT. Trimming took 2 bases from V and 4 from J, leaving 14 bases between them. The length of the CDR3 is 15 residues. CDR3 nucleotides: TGTGCCAGCAGTGAAAGGGACCTGGGAGGAGAGACCCAGTACTTC. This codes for CASSERDLGGETQYF.

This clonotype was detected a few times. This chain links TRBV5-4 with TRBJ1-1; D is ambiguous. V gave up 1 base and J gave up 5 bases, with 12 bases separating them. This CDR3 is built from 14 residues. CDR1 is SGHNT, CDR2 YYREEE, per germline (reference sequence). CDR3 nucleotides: TGTGCCAGCAGCTTGCATGAGGGAGCAACTGAAGCTTTCTTT. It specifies CASSLHEGATEAFF.

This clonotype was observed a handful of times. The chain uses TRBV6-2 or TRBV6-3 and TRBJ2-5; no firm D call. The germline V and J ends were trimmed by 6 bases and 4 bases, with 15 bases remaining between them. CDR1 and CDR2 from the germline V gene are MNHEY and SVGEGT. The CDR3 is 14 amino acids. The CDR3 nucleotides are TGTGCCAGCAGCGCCTCAGGCCTACTAGAGACCCAGTACTTC. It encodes CASSASGLLETQYF.

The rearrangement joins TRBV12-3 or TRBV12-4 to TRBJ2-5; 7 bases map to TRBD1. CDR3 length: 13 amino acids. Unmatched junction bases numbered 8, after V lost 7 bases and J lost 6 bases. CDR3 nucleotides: TGTGCCAGCACCCTAAGAGGGGGCAAGACCCAGTACTTC. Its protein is CASTLRGGKTQYF.

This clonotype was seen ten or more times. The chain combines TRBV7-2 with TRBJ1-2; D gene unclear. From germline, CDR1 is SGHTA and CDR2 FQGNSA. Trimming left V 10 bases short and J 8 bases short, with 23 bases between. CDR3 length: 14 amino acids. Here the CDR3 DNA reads TGTGCCATCGCGATCACGGGGTTGGAGAGCGGCTACACCTTC. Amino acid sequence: CAIAITGLESGYTF.

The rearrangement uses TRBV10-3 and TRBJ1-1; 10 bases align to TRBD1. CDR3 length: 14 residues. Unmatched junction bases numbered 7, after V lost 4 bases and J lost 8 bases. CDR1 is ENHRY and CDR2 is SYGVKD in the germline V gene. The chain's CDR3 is CAISAGTGVHEAFF. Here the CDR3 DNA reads TGTGCCATCAGTGCCGGGACAGGGGTTCACGAAGCTTTCTTT.

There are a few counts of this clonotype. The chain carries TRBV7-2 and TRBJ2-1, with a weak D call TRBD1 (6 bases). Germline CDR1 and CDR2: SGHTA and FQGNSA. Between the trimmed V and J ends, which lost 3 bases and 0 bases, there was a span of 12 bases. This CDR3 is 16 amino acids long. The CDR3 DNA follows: TGTGCCAGCAGCTTTAGGGGGACGAGCTCCTACAATGAGCAGTTCTTC. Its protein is CASSFRGTSSYNEQFF.

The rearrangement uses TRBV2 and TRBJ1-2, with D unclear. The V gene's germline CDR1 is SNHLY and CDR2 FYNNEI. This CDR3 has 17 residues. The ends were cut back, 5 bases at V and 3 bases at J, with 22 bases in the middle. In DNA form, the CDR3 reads TGTGCCAGCAGTCGGACGTACAGCGGCTTGACGGACTATGGCTACACCTTC. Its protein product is CASSRTYSGLTDYGYTF.

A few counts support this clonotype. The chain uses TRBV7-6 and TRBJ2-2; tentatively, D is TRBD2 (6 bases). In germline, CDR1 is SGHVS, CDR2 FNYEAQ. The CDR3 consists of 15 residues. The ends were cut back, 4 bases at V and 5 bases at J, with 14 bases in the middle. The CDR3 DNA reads TGTGCCAGCAGCTACCTAGGGGCGGGGACCGGGGAGCTGTTTTTT. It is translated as CASSYLGAGTGELFF.

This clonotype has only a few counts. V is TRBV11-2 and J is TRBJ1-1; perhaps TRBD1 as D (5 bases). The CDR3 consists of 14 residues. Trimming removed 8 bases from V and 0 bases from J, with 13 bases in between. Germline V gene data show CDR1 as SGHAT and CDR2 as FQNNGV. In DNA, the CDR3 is TGTGCCAGCTCCACGGGGGGAATGAACACTGAAGCTTTCTTT. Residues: CASSTGGMNTEAFF.

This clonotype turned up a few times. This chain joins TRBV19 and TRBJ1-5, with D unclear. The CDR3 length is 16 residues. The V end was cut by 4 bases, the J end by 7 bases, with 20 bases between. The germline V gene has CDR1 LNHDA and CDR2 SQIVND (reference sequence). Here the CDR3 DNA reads TGTGCCAGTAGTAATTCGTACGGGCCGTTTTACCAGCCCCAGCATTTT. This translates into CASSNSYGPFYQPQHF.

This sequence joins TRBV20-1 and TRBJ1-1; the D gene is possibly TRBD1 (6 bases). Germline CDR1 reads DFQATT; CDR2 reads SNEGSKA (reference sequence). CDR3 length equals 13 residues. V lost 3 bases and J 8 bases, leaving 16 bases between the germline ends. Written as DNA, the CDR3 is TGCAGTGCTAGCAGACAGGCTCAACAGGAAGCTTTCTTT. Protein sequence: CSASRQAQQEAFF.

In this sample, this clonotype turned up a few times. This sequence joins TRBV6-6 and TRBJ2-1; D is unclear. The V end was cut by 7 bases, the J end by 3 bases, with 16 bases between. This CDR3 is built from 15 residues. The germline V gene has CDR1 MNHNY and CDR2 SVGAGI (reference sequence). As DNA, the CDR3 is TGTGCCAGCATCGGACCCCTCCCGGGCTACAATGAGCAGTTCTTC. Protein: CASIGPLPGYNEQFF.

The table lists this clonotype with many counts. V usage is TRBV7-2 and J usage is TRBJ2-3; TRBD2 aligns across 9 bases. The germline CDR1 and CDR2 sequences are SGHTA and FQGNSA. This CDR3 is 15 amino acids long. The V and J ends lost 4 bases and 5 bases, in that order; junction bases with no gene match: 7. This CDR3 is CASSSSQREEDTQYF. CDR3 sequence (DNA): TGTGCCAGCAGCTCCAGTCAGCGGGAGGAAGATACGCAGTATTTT. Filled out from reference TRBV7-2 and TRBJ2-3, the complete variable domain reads GAGVSQSPSNKVTEKGKDVELRCDPISGHTALYWYRQSLGQGLEFLIYFQGNSAPDKSGLPSDRFSAERTGGSVSTLTIQRTQQEDSAVYLCASSSSQREEDTQYFGPGTRLTVL.

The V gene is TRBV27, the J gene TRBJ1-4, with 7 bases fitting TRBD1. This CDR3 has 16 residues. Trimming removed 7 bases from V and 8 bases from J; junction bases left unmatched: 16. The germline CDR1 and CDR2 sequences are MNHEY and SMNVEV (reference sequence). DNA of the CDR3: TGTGCCAGCATTCCCCCCACCCGGTCAGGGGGGGAAAAACTGTTTTTT. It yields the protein CASIPPTRSGGEKLFF.

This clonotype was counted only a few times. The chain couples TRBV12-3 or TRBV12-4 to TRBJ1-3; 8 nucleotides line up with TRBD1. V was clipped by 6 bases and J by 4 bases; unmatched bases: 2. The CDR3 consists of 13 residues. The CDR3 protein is CASRTGEGNTIYF. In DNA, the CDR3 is TGTGCCAGCAGGACAGGGGAAGGAAACACCATATATTTT.